This TCR beta chain derives from a study of blood T cell repertoires in COVID-19. Study details: The analysed material was cDNA or gDNA that came from T cells, B-cell-depleted T cells, or PBMCs.

Germline values: CDR1 SGHRS, CDR2 YFSETQ. The CDR3 has 16 residues. Trimming took 4 bases from V and 0 from J; bases not matched to a gene: 3. Residents of about two dozen US areas, aged about 18 to 95 years, made up the participants. Sequenced by immunoSEQ multiplex PCR; TCRdb stores in-frame clones only, minus some. The repertoire includes some 140,000 clones, about four fifths of them detected once, and 5.5% sits in the top ten. The J gene is TRBJ2-1, the V gene TRBV5-1, with 11 bases lining up with TRBD2. This TCR derives from a man aged 40-49 years with acute COVID-19. The sequencing input was PBMCs or T cells enriched from blood (not recorded which). The CDR3 DNA sequence: TGCGCCAGCAGCGATACTAGCGGGGGCTCCTACAATGAGCAGTTCTTC. It is translated as CASSDTSGGSYNEQFF.